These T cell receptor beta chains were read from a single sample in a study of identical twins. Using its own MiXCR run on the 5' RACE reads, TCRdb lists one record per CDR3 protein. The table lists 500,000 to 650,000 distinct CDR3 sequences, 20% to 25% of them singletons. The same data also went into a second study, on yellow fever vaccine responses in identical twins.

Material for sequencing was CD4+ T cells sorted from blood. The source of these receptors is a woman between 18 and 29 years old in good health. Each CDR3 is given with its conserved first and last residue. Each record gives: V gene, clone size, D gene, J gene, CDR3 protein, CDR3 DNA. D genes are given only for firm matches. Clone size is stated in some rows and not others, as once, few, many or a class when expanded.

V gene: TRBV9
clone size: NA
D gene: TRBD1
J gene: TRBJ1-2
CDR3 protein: CARAQDRGALEDGYTF
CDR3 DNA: TGTGCCAGGGCTCAGGACAGGGGGGCTCTAGAAGATGGCTACACCTTC

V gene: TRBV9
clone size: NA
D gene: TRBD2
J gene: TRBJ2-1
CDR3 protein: CASSVDPGTTGNEQFF
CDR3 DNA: TGTGCCAGCAGCGTAGACCCAGGGACTACGGGGAATGAGCAGTTCTTC

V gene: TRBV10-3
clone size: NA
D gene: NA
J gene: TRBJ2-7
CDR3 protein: CAISETSGNYEQYF
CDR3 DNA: TGTGCCATCAGTGAGACGTCAGGCAACTACGAGCAGTACTTC

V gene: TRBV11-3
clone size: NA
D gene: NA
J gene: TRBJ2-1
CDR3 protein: CASSADRLYNEQFF
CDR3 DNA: TGTGCCAGCAGCGCGGATAGACTATACAATGAGCAGTTCTTC

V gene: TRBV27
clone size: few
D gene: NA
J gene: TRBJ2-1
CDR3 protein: CASGVRYYNEQFF
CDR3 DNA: TGTGCCAGCGGGGTACGGTACTACAATGAGCAGTTCTTC

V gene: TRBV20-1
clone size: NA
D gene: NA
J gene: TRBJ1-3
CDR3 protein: CSARDAGFPSGNTIYF
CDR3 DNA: TGCAGTGCTAGAGATGCCGGTTTTCCCTCTGGAAACACCATATATTTT

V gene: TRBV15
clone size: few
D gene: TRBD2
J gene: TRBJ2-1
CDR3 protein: CAAGEGRAYNEQFF
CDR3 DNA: TGTGCCGCGGGGGAGGGTAGAGCCTACAATGAGCAGTTCTTC

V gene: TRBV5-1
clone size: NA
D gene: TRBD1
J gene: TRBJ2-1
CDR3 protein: CASSRTRDSGYNEQFF
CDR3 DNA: TGCGCCAGCAGCCGAACCCGGGACAGCGGCTACAATGAGCAGTTCTTC

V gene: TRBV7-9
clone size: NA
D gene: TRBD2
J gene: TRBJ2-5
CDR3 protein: CASTETSVGETQYF
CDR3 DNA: TGTGCCAGCACCGAGACTAGCGTTGGAGAGACCCAGTACTTC

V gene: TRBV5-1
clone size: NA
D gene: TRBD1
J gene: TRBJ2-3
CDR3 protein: CASSLPRGQGRVSTDTQYF
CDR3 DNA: TGCGCCAGCAGCTTACCCCGGGGACAGGGACGCGTTAGCACAGATACGCAGTATTTT

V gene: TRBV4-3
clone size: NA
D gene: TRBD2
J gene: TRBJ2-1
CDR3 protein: CASRPGGAFSYNEQFF
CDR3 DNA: TGCGCCAGCAGACCCGGGGGGGCTTTCTCCTACAATGAGCAGTTCTTC

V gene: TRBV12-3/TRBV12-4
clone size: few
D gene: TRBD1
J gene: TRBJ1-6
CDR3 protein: CASSRTGKAGSPLHF
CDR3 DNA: TGTGCCAGCAGCCGGACAGGGAAGGCGGGTTCACCCCTCCACTTT

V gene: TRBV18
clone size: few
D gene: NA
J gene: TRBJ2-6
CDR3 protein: CASSPVGANVLTF
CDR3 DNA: TGTGCCAGCTCACCAGTTGGGGCCAACGTCCTGACTTTC

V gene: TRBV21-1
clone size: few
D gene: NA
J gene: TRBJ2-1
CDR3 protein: CAIQSRDSYNEQFF
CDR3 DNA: TGTGCCATCCAAAGCCGGGACAGTTACAATGAGCAGTTCTTC

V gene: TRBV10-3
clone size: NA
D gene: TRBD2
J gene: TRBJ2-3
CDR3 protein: CAISESASGAPDTQYF
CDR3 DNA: TGTGCCATCAGTGAGTCTGCTAGCGGGGCCCCAGATACGCAGTATTTT

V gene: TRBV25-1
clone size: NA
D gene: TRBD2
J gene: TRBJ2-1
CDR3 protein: CASSISGRGSYNEQFF
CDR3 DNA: TGTGCCAGCAGTATTAGCGGGAGAGGCTCCTACAATGAGCAGTTCTTC

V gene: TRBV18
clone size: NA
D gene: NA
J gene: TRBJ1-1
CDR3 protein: CASSPPNGARNTEAFF
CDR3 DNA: TGTGCCAGCTCACCACCGAACGGCGCCCGGAACACTGAAGCTTTCTTT

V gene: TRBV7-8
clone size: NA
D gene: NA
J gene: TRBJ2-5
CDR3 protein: CASSPSRDTKETQYF
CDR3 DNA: TGTGCCAGCAGCCCCTCCCGGGACACAAAAGAGACCCAGTACTTC

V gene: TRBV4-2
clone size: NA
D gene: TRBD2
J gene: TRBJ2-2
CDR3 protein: CASSQDVAGNTGELFF
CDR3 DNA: TGTGCCAGCAGCCAAGATGTAGCGGGGAACACCGGGGAGCTGTTTTTT

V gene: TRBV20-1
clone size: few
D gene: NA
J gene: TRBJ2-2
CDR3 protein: CSARDLTDNTGELFF
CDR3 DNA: TGCAGTGCTAGAGATCTTACAGACAACACCGGGGAGCTGTTTTTT